This T cell receptor (beta chain) was identified in a study of blood T cell repertoires in COVID-19. Across the study: The cDNA or gDNA used as material had been derived from T cells, B-cell-depleted T cells, or PBMCs.

Clones were read by immunoSEQ multiplex PCR, and TCRdb kept only the in-frame ones, dropping some. The sample holds under 85,000 clones, more than 80% seen once. The clonotype comes from a man older than 75 with acute or convalescent COVID-19. The specimen was peripheral blood.

CDR3: CSASSLAGLYEQYF. The CDR3 DNA reads as TGCAGTGCTAGTTCACTAGCGGGCCTTTACGAGCAGTACTTC. The genes are TRBV20-1 and TRBJ2-7, with 9 bases lining up with TRBD2. This CDR3 is 14 amino acids long. The germline CDR1 and CDR2 sequences are DFQATT and SNEGSKA (reference sequence). V gave up 3 bases and J gave up 4 bases; unmatched junction bases: 7.